The 20 T cell receptor beta chains below all came from one sample that was sequenced in a study of tumor-infiltrating lymphocytes in primary liver carcinoma. Total RNA and DNA came together from approximately 22-30 mg of bulk tissue without cell sorting. With a constant-region primer, TCR beta cDNA was made from approximately 500 ng of total RNA. Construction of TCR beta libraries relied on three successive nested multiplex PCR rounds employing slightly modified ARM-PCR. In the first two PCR rounds, TRBV1-TRBV30 forward primers were paired with a C-beta reverse primer, and each round lasted roughly 9 cycles. TCRdb fed the multiplex PCR reads into MiXCR, producing one record per CDR3 protein. There are some 20,000 distinct CDR3 sequences in the sample; roughly three quarters occur only once, and about 40% lies in the top ten. The sample was liver tumor tissue from sampling region 4. The subset: tumor region T4, right-lateral pole. The receptors derive from a woman between 25 and 40 years old with primary liver carcinoma and hepatitis B virus infection.

Regarding this clonotype: This CDR3 is missing its conserved last phenylalanine or tryptophan, likely due to a read error. CDR3 DNA: TGTGCCAGTAGCCCCGGGAACATCTACGAGCAGTACTTG. The encoded protein is CASSPGNIYEQYL. This chain joins TRBV11-2 and TRBJ2-7, with TRBD2 as a possible D gene (5 bases). V lost 9 bases and J 3 bases, leaving 15 bases between the germline ends. Germline CDR1 reads SGHAT; CDR2 reads FQNNGV. This CDR3 is built from 13 residues.

This clonotype appeared once. Relative to the germline gene, one junction end is altered; a read error may explain this. The CDR3, as DNA: TGTGCTAGCAGCTTAGGAGGTACAGCTCAGAGCTCCTACGAGCAGTTCTTC. Amino acid sequence: CASSLGGTAQSSYEQFF. The chain links TRBV11-2 to TRBJ2-7, with TRBD2 as a possible D gene (5 bases). The J call may be incorrect, as the DNA end agrees better with TRBJ2-1. The CDR3 totals 17 residues. Germline-derived CDR1 and CDR2 are SGHAT and FQNNGV.

A remark on this clonotype: Here the CDR3 omits its conserved ending phenylalanine or tryptophan, so a read error is the likely source. The CDR3 nucleotides are TGCGCCAATAGCCAAGCTGTGACGGGGGGTCACATTAGCTACGAGCAGTACTCC. Protein product: CANSQAVTGGHISYEQYS. The chain is built from TRBV4-3 and TRBJ2-7; 7 bases are a match to TRBD2. V lost 10 bases, J lost 3 bases, and 24 bases stayed unmatched. The germline gives CDR1 LGHNA, CDR2 YSLEER. CDR3 length: 18 residues.

Of note for this clonotype: At one end, the junction sequence differs from germline, possibly due to a read error. The CDR3 sequence: CVSMGMGNEQSF. As DNA, the CDR3 is TGTGTCAGCATGGGCATGGGCAATGAGCAGTCCTTC. The chain employs TRBV6-2 or TRBV6-3 and TRBJ2-1; D remains ambiguous. The CDR3 runs 12 residues. CDR1 is MNHEY and CDR2 is SVGEGT in the germline V gene.

This chain joins TRBV30 and TRBJ2-1, with 14 bases fitting TRBD2. Trimming at V came to 3 bases and at J to 10 bases, leaving 11 bases not matched to a gene. This CDR3 region has 16 residues. Germline assignment: CDR1 GTSNPN and CDR2 SVGIG (reference sequence). CDR3 in amino acids: CAWSRVGTSGRNEQFF. Here the CDR3 DNA reads TGTGCCTGGAGCCGAGTGGGGACTAGCGGGAGAAACGAGCAGTTCTTC.

The chain employs TRBV13 and TRBJ2-1; TRBD2 might be the D (6 bases). V was trimmed by 6 bases and J by 4 bases, leaving 19 bases between them. The CDR3 extends over 16 amino acids. Germline CDR1 and CDR2: PRHDT and FYEKMQ (reference sequence). The DNA of the CDR3 is TGTGCCAGCAGTTTACATAAGGACTACCTTTACAATGAGCAGTTCTTC. Encoded protein: CASSLHKDYLYNEQFF.

This clonotype has a count of ten or more. The V call is TRBV6-6, the J call TRBJ1-2; no clear D. Between the trimmed V and J ends, which lost 8 bases and 0 bases, there was a span of 10 bases. This CDR3 has 13 amino acids. In germline, CDR1 is MNHNY, CDR2 SVGAGI (reference sequence). The chain's CDR3 is CASLTASNYGYTF. DNA for the CDR3: TGTGCCAGCCTAACAGCTTCTAACTATGGCTACACCTTC.

V is TRBV13 and J is TRBJ2-1, with 7 bases identical to TRBD2. V lost 9 bases and J lost 6; bases outside the gene matches: 8. Germline V gene lookup returns CDR1 PRHDT and CDR2 FYEKMQ (reference sequence). The CDR3 totals 13 residues. CDR3 sequence (DNA): TGTGCCAGTAGGGAGGGGAGCGGCAATGAGCAGTTCTTC. It codes for CASREGSGNEQFF.

V is TRBV6-5 and J is TRBJ1-1, with a tentative D call TRBD1 (6 bases). Germline loops: CDR1 MNHEY, CDR2 SVGAGI. The CDR3 runs to 13 residues. The ends were cut back, 4 bases at V and 13 bases at J, with 19 bases in the middle. The CDR3 reads CASSWNREAQVFF. For the CDR3, the DNA is TGTGCCAGCAGTTGGAACAGGGAGGCTCAAGTTTTCTTT.

Remarks on this clonotype: A junction boundary mismatches the germline segment, possibly from a read error. The rearrangement joins TRBV5-6 to TRBJ2-7, with 8 positions matching TRBD1. This CDR3 spans 13 amino acids. The germline V gene has CDR1 SGHDT and CDR2 YYEEEE. CDR3 amino acids: CASSLRTGLPQYF. The CDR3 bases are TGCGCCAGCAGCTTACGGACAGGGTTACCGCAGTACTTC.

The chain uses TRBV6-1 and TRBJ1-4; D gene uncertain. CDR3 length equals 13 residues. V was cut by 6 bases and J by 7 bases, with 12 bases left in between. The V gene's germline CDR1 is MNHNS and CDR2 SASEGT. CDR3 in DNA: TGTGCCAGCAGGGAGGGTGGCCGTGAAAAACTGTTTTTT. Residues: CASREGGREKLFF.

For this clonotype: A much larger clonotype is one base distant, so this may be a read error. V and J are TRBV20-1 and TRBJ2-7; D is perhaps TRBD2 (5 bases). The germline V gene encodes CDR1 DFQATT and CDR2 SNEGSKA (reference sequence). V was clipped by 4 bases and J by 4 bases, with 17 bases between them. This CDR3 has 14 amino acids. The DNA for the CDR3 is TGCAGTGCTAAACTTCCGGGATACATTTACGAGCAGTACTTC. Translated, it gives CSAKLPGYIYEQYF.

This rearrangement joins TRBV5-6 to TRBJ2-2; maybe TRBD1 (5 bases). V lost 9 bases to trimming and J lost 4 bases, with 19 bases between them. The V gene's germline CDR1 is SGHDT and CDR2 YYEEEE. CDR3 length equals 15 residues. For the CDR3, the DNA is TGTGCCAACAACTTAGCACCCAGGGTCACCGGGGAGCTGTTTTTT. Its translation is CANNLAPRVTGELFF.

This clonotype was recorded once. One end of the junction is discordant with germline, which a read error may explain. This chain uses TRBV11-3 with TRBJ2-1; D could derive from TRBD1 or TRBD2 (5 bases each). The CDR3 has 17 amino acids. Germline V gene data show CDR1 as SGHNT and CDR2 as YENEEA. CDR3 nucleotide sequence: TGTGCCAGCAGCTTAGATCTGGCAGGGAGCTCCTTCAATGGGCAGTTATTC. Its protein is CASSLDLAGSSFNGQLF.

The table lists this clonotype with many counts. A much larger clone sits a single nucleotide away, making a read error possible. V usage is TRBV11-2 and J usage is TRBJ2-5; a possible D gene is TRBD2 (6 bases). The CDR3 is 16 residues long. The germline V gene has CDR1 SGHAT and CDR2 FQNNGV. CDR3 protein: CASRSRDSAHQEIQYF. CDR3 DNA: TGTGCCAGCAGATCCCGGGACTCGGCCCACCAAGAGATCCAGTACTTC.

Comment on this clonotype: Without the conserved terminal phenylalanine or tryptophan, this CDR3 likely stems from a read error. The DNA is left out, because the CDR3 cannot be placed on it with certainty; the CDR3 is given as TCRdb lists it. J is TRBJ1-6 and V is TRBV6-5; TRBD1, the table's D call, lacks a check against the DNA. With termini counted, the CDR3 has 15 amino acids. In germline, CDR1 is MNHEY, CDR2 SVGAGI. The CDR3: CASREGSAPLSPLDL.

A remark on this clonotype: A junction boundary mismatches the germline segment, possibly from a read error. The chain links TRBV6-6 to TRBJ1-1; 8 nucleotides match TRBD1. CDR1 is MNHNY, CDR2 SVGAGI, per germline (reference sequence). The length of the CDR3 is 13 residues. The CDR3 region has the DNA TGTGTCAGCACCTGGACAGGGAACACTGAAGACTTCTTT. Translated: CVSTWTGNTEDFF.

With regard to this clonotype: One end of the junction varies from germline; a read error may be responsible. The gene calls are TRBV11-1 and TRBJ1-1, with D possibly TRBD1 on 5 matching bases. Per germline, CDR1 SGHAT and CDR2 FQDESV (reference sequence). The CDR3 spans 14 residues. The CDR3 loop reads CASSFGQGYSEAFF. DNA for the CDR3: TGTGCTAGCAGCTTCGGGCAGGGTTACTCTGAAGCTTTCTTT. The variable domain in full, completed from reference TRBV11-1 and TRBJ1-1, reads EAEVAQSPRYKITEKSQAVAFWCDPISGHATLYWYRQILGQGPELLVQFQDESVVDDSQLPKDRFSAERLKGVDSTLKIQPAELGDSAMYLCASSFGQGYSEAFFGQGTRLTVV.

This rearrangement joins TRBV4-3 to TRBJ2-7; D uncertain. The CDR3 sequence is 14 residues long. The V end was cut by 6 bases, the J end by 12 bases, with 24 bases between. Germline CDR1 LGHNA, CDR2 YSLEER. The CDR3 DNA sequence: TGCGCCAGCAGTCACACTGCCCTTCCCAACGAGTTGTACTTC. Amino acids: CASSHTALPNELYF.

In regard to this clonotype: A junction boundary mismatches the germline segment, possibly from a read error. The rearrangement uses TRBV12-3 or TRBV12-4 and TRBJ2-1, with 11 nucleotides matching TRBD2. CDR3 length equals 15 residues. The DNA for the CDR3 is TGTGCCAGCAGCCTGTCAGGGACTAGCGGACTTGAGCAGCCCTTC. It specifies CASSLSGTSGLEQPF.